A selection of T cell receptor beta chains follows, all from one sample in a study of shared clonotypes between healthy human individuals. The data were produced by immunoSEQ multiplex PCR, yet TCRdb's version contains in-frame clones alone and is incomplete. The sample includes roughly 2.4 million clones, approximately 94% of them seen just once. The specimen was naive CD4+ T cells sorted from blood. Receptors were obtained from a young man in good health. Each CDR3 is given with its conserved first and last residue. A D gene is named only where the DNA matches it firmly. Only some rows state a clone size, as once, few, many or a class for expanded clones.

CDR3 protein: CASSMQGGTGELFF; CDR3 DNA: TGTGCCAGCAGTATGCAGGGAGGGACCGGGGAGCTGTTTTTT; V gene: TRBV25-1; CDR3 length: 14; D gene: TRBD2; clone size: .; J gene: TRBJ2-2
CDR3 protein: CASSLGQKNIQYF; CDR3 DNA: TGTGCCAGCAGCTTAGGGCAGAAAAACATTCAGTACTTC; V gene: TRBV7-9; CDR3 length: 13; D gene: .; clone size: .; J gene: TRBJ2-4
CDR3 protein: CAWSVGQANTGELFF; CDR3 DNA: TGTGCCTGGAGTGTGGGACAAGCGAACACCGGGGAGCTGTTTTTT; V gene: TRBV30; CDR3 length: 15; D gene: .; clone size: .; J gene: TRBJ2-2
CDR3 protein: CAWSVPRVHSSGMPTDTQYF; CDR3 DNA: TGTGCCTGGAGTGTACCCCGAGTACACTCTAGCGGGATGCCCACAGATACGCAGTATTTT; V gene: TRBV30; CDR3 length: 20; D gene: TRBD2; clone size: .; J gene: TRBJ2-3
CDR3 protein: CASSLSGYGYTF; CDR3 DNA: TGTGCCAGCAGCTTGTCCGGCTATGGCTACACCTTC; V gene: TRBV5-4; CDR3 length: 12; D gene: .; clone size: .; J gene: TRBJ1-2
CDR3 protein: CASSFVLAGGMDTQYF; CDR3 DNA: TGCGCCAGCAGCTTCGTACTAGCGGGAGGCATGGATACGCAGTATTTT; V gene: TRBV5-1; CDR3 length: 16; D gene: TRBD2; clone size: .; J gene: TRBJ2-3
CDR3 protein: CASSQDLGGGGDTQYF; CDR3 DNA: TGCGCCAGCAGCCAAGATCTAGGGGGAGGGGGTGATACGCAGTATTTT; V gene: TRBV4-3; CDR3 length: 16; D gene: .; clone size: .; J gene: TRBJ2-3
CDR3 protein: CSAPTLYEQYF; CDR3 DNA: TGCAGTGCTCCGACTCTCTACGAGCAGTACTTC; V gene: TRBV20-1; CDR3 length: 11; D gene: .; clone size: .; J gene: TRBJ2-7
CDR3 protein: CASKSFAGVDNEQFF; CDR3 DNA: TGCGCCAGCAAATCTTTTGCGGGGGTCGACAATGAGCAGTTCTTC; V gene: TRBV5-1; CDR3 length: 15; D gene: TRBD2; clone size: .; J gene: TRBJ2-1
CDR3 protein: CASSPTAQETQYF; CDR3 DNA: TGCGCCAGCAGCCCGACAGCCCAAGAGACCCAGTACTTC; V gene: TRBV5-1; CDR3 length: 13; D gene: .; clone size: .; J gene: TRBJ2-5
CDR3 protein: CASSSYRGRWETQYF; CDR3 DNA: TGTGCCAGCAGCTCATACAGGGGCCGTTGGGAGACCCAGTACTTC; V gene: TRBV11-2; CDR3 length: 15; D gene: TRBD1; clone size: once; J gene: TRBJ2-5
CDR3 protein: CASRAGQYSNQPQHF; CDR3 DNA: TGTGCCAGCAGAGCGGGACAGTATAGCAATCAGCCCCAGCATTTT; V gene: TRBV6-5; CDR3 length: 15; D gene: TRBD1; clone size: .; J gene: TRBJ1-5
CDR3 protein: CASSEYVLAGPNSYEQYF; CDR3 DNA: TGTGCCAGCAGTGAATATGTACTAGCGGGTCCTAACTCCTACGAGCAGTACTTC; V gene: TRBV6-1; CDR3 length: 18; D gene: TRBD2; clone size: once; J gene: TRBJ2-7
CDR3 protein: CASSLAGGPSQETQYF; CDR3 DNA: TGCGCCAGCAGCCTAGCGGGAGGGCCCTCTCAAGAGACCCAGTACTTC; V gene: TRBV5-1; CDR3 length: 16; D gene: TRBD2; clone size: .; J gene: TRBJ2-5
CDR3 protein: CAWGRAQKLFF; CDR3 DNA: TGTGCCTGGGGAAGGGCTCAAAAACTGTTTTTT; V gene: TRBV30; CDR3 length: 11; D gene: .; clone size: .; J gene: TRBJ1-4
CDR3 protein: CAWSPARTSGYTF; CDR3 DNA: TGTGCCTGGAGCCCTGCCAGGACCAGTGGCTACACCTTC; V gene: TRBV30; CDR3 length: 13; D gene: .; clone size: .; J gene: TRBJ1-2
CDR3 protein: CASSLGTEYFNEQFF; CDR3 DNA: TGTGCCAGTAGTTTGGGGACGGAATATTTCAATGAGCAGTTCTTC; V gene: TRBV19; CDR3 length: 15; D gene: .; clone size: .; J gene: TRBJ2-1
CDR3 protein: CASSRSTDTQYF; CDR3 DNA: TGTGCCAGCTCCCGTAGCACAGATACGCAGTATTTT; V gene: TRBV11-1; CDR3 length: 12; D gene: .; clone size: .; J gene: TRBJ2-3
CDR3 protein: CASSLGTSGRRPDTQYF; CDR3 DNA: TGCGCCAGCAGCTTGGGTACTAGCGGGAGACGACCAGATACGCAGTATTTT; V gene: TRBV5-1; CDR3 length: 17; D gene: TRBD2; clone size: .; J gene: TRBJ2-3
CDR3 protein: CASSLMGGSDYGYTF; CDR3 DNA: TGTGCCAGCAGCTTAATGGGGGGGAGCGACTATGGCTACACCTTC; V gene: TRBV7-2; CDR3 length: 15; D gene: .; clone size: .; J gene: TRBJ1-2
CDR3 protein: CATSRQYQGGNQPQHF; CDR3 DNA: TGTGCCACCAGCAGACAGTACCAGGGTGGCAATCAGCCCCAGCATTTT; V gene: TRBV15; CDR3 length: 16; D gene: .; clone size: .; J gene: TRBJ1-5
CDR3 protein: CACQPGSGGTQYF; CDR3 DNA: TGTGCCTGTCAACCTGGATCGGGGGGTACGCAGTATTTT; V gene: TRBV30; CDR3 length: 13; D gene: TRBD2; clone size: .; J gene: TRBJ2-3
CDR3 protein: CASSLPRPQDNQPQHF; CDR3 DNA: TGTGCTAGCAGCTTACCCCGTCCTCAGGATAATCAGCCCCAGCATTTT; V gene: TRBV7-7; CDR3 length: 16; D gene: .; clone size: .; J gene: TRBJ1-5
CDR3 protein: CASSEIREWAGQPQHF; CDR3 DNA: TGTGCCAGCAGTGAAATTAGGGAATGGGCAGGTCAGCCCCAGCATTTT; V gene: TRBV6-1; CDR3 length: 16; D gene: .; clone size: once; J gene: TRBJ1-5
CDR3 protein: CASSYSRWANEQFF; CDR3 DNA: TGTGCCAGCAGTTACTCGAGGTGGGCTAATGAGCAGTTCTTC; V gene: TRBV6-5; CDR3 length: 14; D gene: .; clone size: .; J gene: TRBJ2-1
CDR3 protein: CASRRTSGANVLTF; CDR3 DNA: TGTGCCAGTAGGAGGACCTCTGGGGCCAACGTCCTGACTTTC; V gene: TRBV19; CDR3 length: 14; D gene: .; clone size: .; J gene: TRBJ2-6
CDR3 protein: CASSSQGTGELFF; CDR3 DNA: TGTGCTAGCAGTTCACAGGGAACCGGGGAGCTGTTTTTT; V gene: TRBV7-7; CDR3 length: 13; D gene: .; clone size: .; J gene: TRBJ2-2
CDR3 protein: CASSYPGQPQHF; CDR3 DNA: TGTGCCAGCAGTTACCCGGGCCAGCCCCAGCATTTT; V gene: TRBV6-5; CDR3 length: 12; D gene: .; clone size: .; J gene: TRBJ1-5
CDR3 protein: CASSQGSGVIYGYTF; CDR3 DNA: TGCGCCAGCAGCCAAGGTTCCGGGGTAATCTATGGCTACACCTTC; V gene: TRBV4-3; CDR3 length: 15; D gene: .; clone size: .; J gene: TRBJ1-2
CDR3 protein: CASKGTLAGAWQTQYF; CDR3 DNA: TGTGCCAGCAAGGGGACTCTAGCGGGAGCTTGGCAGACCCAGTACTTC; V gene: TRBV14; CDR3 length: 16; D gene: TRBD2; clone size: .; J gene: TRBJ2-5
CDR3 protein: CASRDGLGPPNTEAFF; CDR3 DNA: TGCGCCAGCAGGGACGGTCTAGGACCTCCAAACACTGAAGCTTTCTTT; V gene: TRBV5-1; CDR3 length: 16; D gene: .; clone size: .; J gene: TRBJ1-1
CDR3 protein: CASTRAPQETQYF; CDR3 DNA: TGTGCCAGCACTAGGGCCCCTCAAGAGACCCAGTACTTC; V gene: TRBV6-5; CDR3 length: 13; D gene: .; clone size: .; J gene: TRBJ2-5
CDR3 protein: CASNPKAGGDYEQYF; CDR3 DNA: TGTGCCAGCAACCCAAAAGCGGGAGGTGACTACGAGCAGTACTTC; V gene: TRBV7-2; CDR3 length: 15; D gene: TRBD2; clone size: .; J gene: TRBJ2-7